The 7 T cell receptor beta chains below were found in one sample sequenced in a study of neurological immune-mediated disorders. TCRdb used MiXCR to reprocess the 5' RACE reads, holding one entry per CDR3 protein. The top ten hold roughly 7.3% of the sample, which has over 75,000 distinct CDR3 sequences, over 4.5% seen once. Documented time point: longitudinal time-point 2. Sequenced material: PBMCs. Receptors were obtained from a woman between 55 and 75 years old with multiple sclerosis.

This clonotype has at least ten counts. The rearrangement uses TRBV20-1 and TRBJ1-5; D is unclear. The germline V gene encodes CDR1 DFQATT and CDR2 SNEGSKA (reference sequence). The CDR3 runs to 16 residues. The V gene lost 6 bases and the J gene lost 5 bases, with 23 bases spanning the gap. The CDR3 DNA reads as TGCAGTGCCAGTCGTAATGCCCAAAAGGCCGATCAGCCCCAGCATTTT. Protein: CSASRNAQKADQPQHF.

Ten or more counts support this clonotype. The gene calls are TRBV6-2 or TRBV6-3 and TRBJ1-2; D gene uncertain. Germline-derived CDR1 and CDR2 are MNHEY and SVGEGT. V was cut by 8 bases and J by 4 bases, with 17 bases left in between. This CDR3 has 14 residues. CDR3 protein: CASGPQWRTYGYTF. Here the CDR3 DNA reads TGTGCCAGCGGACCCCAATGGCGGACCTATGGCTACACCTTC.

This clonotype occurred many times. This chain links TRBV7-2 with TRBJ1-4; 7 bases line up with TRBD1. The J segment lost 3 bases and the V segment lost 2 bases, leaving 3 bases of the junction unmatched. The CDR3 runs 15 residues. In germline, CDR1 is SGHTA, CDR2 FQGNSA. This chain's CDR3 is CASSLQQGSNEKLFF. The CDR3 DNA reads TGTGCCAGCAGCTTACAACAGGGGTCTAATGAAAAACTGTTTTTT.

The table lists this clonotype with many counts. The chain is built from TRBV6-6 and TRBJ2-1; D ambiguous. In germline, CDR1 is MNHNY, CDR2 SVGAGI (reference sequence). The CDR3 has 17 amino acids. V gave up 0 bases and J gave up 0 bases, with 12 bases separating them. CDR3 DNA sequence: TGTGCCAGCAGTTACTCCCAAGACTTTGGCTCCTACAATGAGCAGTTCTTC. It specifies CASSYSQDFGSYNEQFF.

This clonotype was recorded many times. This chain connects TRBV5-1 to TRBJ1-1; D remains unclear. Trimming took off 0 bases at V and 4 bases at J, with 10 bases between the two ends. The CDR3 has 14 residues. Germline CDR1 reads SGHRS; CDR2 reads YFSETQ. As DNA, the CDR3 is TGCGCCAGCAGCTTGGTACCGAGGAGCACTGAAGCTTTCTTT. This codes for CASSLVPRSTEAFF.

The chain employs TRBV7-9 and TRBJ2-1; TRBD1 matches at 10 bases. V lost 0 bases and J lost 4; bases outside the gene matches: 3. Germline V lookup: CDR1 SEHNR, CDR2 FQNEAQ (reference sequence). The CDR3 covers 16 residues. In nucleotides, the CDR3 is TGTGCCAGCAGCTTAGCGGAGGGACAGGGGTACAATGAGCAGTTCTTC. It codes for CASSLAEGQGYNEQFF. Full variable domain (remainder filled in from reference TRBV7-9 and TRBJ2-1): DTGVSQNPRHKITKRGQNVTFRCDPISEHNRLYWYRQTLGQGPEFLTYFQNEAQLEKSRLLSDRFSAERPKGSFSTLEIQRTEQGDSAMYLCASSLAEGQGYNEQFFGPGTRLTVL.

This clonotype was recorded at least ten times. The genes are TRBV5-1 and TRBJ2-7; D call uncertain. This CDR3 region has 14 residues. Germline V gene lookup returns CDR1 SGHRS and CDR2 YFSETQ. V lost 4 bases to trimming and J lost 1 base, with 12 bases between them. CDR3 sequence reads: CASSRLEQSYEQYF. In DNA form, the CDR3 reads TGCGCCAGCAGCCGACTGGAACAGTCCTACGAGCAGTACTTC.